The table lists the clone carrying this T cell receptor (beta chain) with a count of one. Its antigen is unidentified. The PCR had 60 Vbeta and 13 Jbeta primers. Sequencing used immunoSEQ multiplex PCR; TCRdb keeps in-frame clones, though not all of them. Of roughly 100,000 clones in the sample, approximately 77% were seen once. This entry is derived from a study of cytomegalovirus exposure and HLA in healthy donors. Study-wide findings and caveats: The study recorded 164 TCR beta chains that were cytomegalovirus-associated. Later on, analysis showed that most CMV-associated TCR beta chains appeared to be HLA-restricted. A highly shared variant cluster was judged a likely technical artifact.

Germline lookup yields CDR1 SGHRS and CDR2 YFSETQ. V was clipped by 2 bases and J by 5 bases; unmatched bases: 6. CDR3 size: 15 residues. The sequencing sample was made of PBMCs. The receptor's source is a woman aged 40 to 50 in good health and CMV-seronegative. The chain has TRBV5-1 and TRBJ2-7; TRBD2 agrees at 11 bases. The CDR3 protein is CASSFATSGVDEQYF. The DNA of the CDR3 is TGCGCCAGCAGCTTTGCGACTAGCGGGGTCGACGAGCAGTACTTC.